These 27 T cell receptor beta chains came from one sample sequenced in a study of blood T cell repertoires in COVID-19. Sequenced by immunoSEQ multiplex PCR; TCRdb stores in-frame clones only, minus some. This sample has about 94,000 clones, with 80% to 85% found just once. The sample was peripheral blood. These receptors were taken from a man aged 55 to 70 with acute or convalescent COVID-19.

The chain employs TRBV19 and TRBJ1-2; 8 positions match TRBD1. The CDR3 is 15 residues long. Per the germline V gene, CDR1 is LNHDA and CDR2 is SQIVND (reference sequence). V gave up 6 bases and J gave up 0 bases; unmatched junction bases: 6. The CDR3 reads CASSDDRGANYGYTF. The CDR3 DNA follows: TGTGCCAGTAGCGATGACAGGGGAGCTAACTATGGCTACACCTTC.

This sequence joins TRBV12-5 and TRBJ2-7, with TRBD2 identical over 7 bases. The CDR3 contains 14 residues. Germline CDR1 and CDR2: LGHNT and FRNRAP. The trim removed 5 bases at V and 0 bases at J, leaving 4 bases unmatched. The CDR3 DNA reads TGTGCTAGTGGTATGGGGGGGGTCTCCTACGAGCAGTACTTC. Its translation is CASGMGGVSYEQYF.

V gene TRBV6-6 combines with J gene TRBJ1-5; 8 bases align to TRBD1. Germline assignment: CDR1 MNHNY and CDR2 SVGAGI (reference sequence). V lost 5 bases and J lost 6; bases outside the gene matches: 6. This CDR3 comprises 14 residues. The CDR3 protein is CASSTGQGTQPQHF. CDR3 coding DNA: TGTGCCAGCAGTACCGGACAGGGAACTCAGCCCCAGCATTTT.

The gene calls are TRBV7-3 and TRBJ1-2; tentative D call: TRBD1 (5 bases). CDR3 length: 18 amino acids. Germline values: CDR1 SGHTA, CDR2 FQGTGA. The ends were cut back, 0 bases at V and 1 base at J, with 18 bases in the middle. In DNA form, the CDR3 reads TGTGCCAGCAGCTTAACCGGGGCAGGGAGGTCGCTTAACTATGGCTACACCTTC. The encoded protein is CASSLTGAGRSLNYGYTF. Full variable domain (outside the CDR3, taken from reference TRBV7-3 and TRBJ1-2): GAGVSQTPSNKVTEKGKYVELRCDPISGHTALYWYRQSLGQGPEFLIYFQGTGAADDSGLPNDRFFAVRPEGSVSTLKIQRTERGDSAVYLCASSLTGAGRSLNYGYTFGSGTRLTVV.

This clone was observed a single time. The rearrangement joins TRBV19 to TRBJ1-2; TRBD1 might be the D (5 bases). Germline V lookup: CDR1 LNHDA, CDR2 SQIVND (reference sequence). Trimming took 7 bases from V and 0 from J, leaving 15 bases between them. The length of the CDR3 is 15 residues. CDR3 DNA sequence: TGTGCCAGTACCCCGACAGCCAACTCTAACTATGGCTACACCTTC. It encodes CASTPTANSNYGYTF.

The chain joins TRBV20-1 to TRBJ1-6, with a weak D call TRBD1 (5 bases). Germline values: CDR1 DFQATT, CDR2 SNEGSKA (reference sequence). This CDR3 has 13 amino acids. V gave up 3 bases and J gave up 10 bases, with 13 bases separating them. The CDR3 DNA follows: TGCAGTGCTAGTCGGGGGGTTAGGTCACCCCTCCACTTT. This sequence encodes CSASRGVRSPLHF.

V is TRBV5-1 and J is TRBJ2-5, with a weak D call TRBD2 (6 bases). Trimming took off 6 bases at V and 2 bases at J, with 14 bases between the two ends. The length of the CDR3 is 14 residues. Germline lookup yields CDR1 SGHRS and CDR2 YFSETQ. In nucleotides, the CDR3 is TGCGCCAGCAAACTTGCCCGGGGGCAAGAGACCCAGTACTTC. The encoded protein is CASKLARGQETQYF. The full variable domain, its missing parts supplied by reference TRBV5-1 and TRBJ2-5, is KAGVTQTPRYLIKTRGQQVTLSCSPISGHRSVSWYQQTPGQGLQFLFEYFSETQRNKGNFPGRFSGRQFSNSRSEMNVSTLELGDSALYLCASKLARGQETQYFGPGTRLLVL.

The chain couples TRBV19 to TRBJ1-1, with 8 bases lining up with TRBD1. Germline loops: CDR1 LNHDA, CDR2 SQIVND (reference sequence). V lost 7 bases and J lost 0; bases outside the gene matches: 7. The CDR3 is made up of 15 amino acids. The CDR3 region has the DNA TGTGCCAGTAAGCAGGGGGCGGGTATGAACACTGAAGCTTTCTTT. Residues: CASKQGAGMNTEAFF. The variable domain in full, with the rest retrieved from reference TRBV19 and TRBJ1-1, is DGGITQSPKYLFRKEGQNVTLSCEQNLNHDAMYWYRQDPGQGLRLIYYSQIVNDFQKGDIAEGYSVSREKKESFPLTVTSAQKNPTAFYLCASKQGAGMNTEAFFGQGTRLTVV.

The rearrangement joins TRBV7-9 to TRBJ2-5, with D possibly matching TRBD2 (7 bases). The germline V gene encodes CDR1 SEHNR and CDR2 FQNEAQ (reference sequence). The CDR3 consists of 13 residues. Trimming removed 7 bases at V and 4 bases at J, with 13 bases between. The DNA for the CDR3 is TGTGCCAGCAAGGCGGGGGCGGCAGAGACCCAGTACTTC. Translating gives CASKAGAAETQYF.

CDR3 amino acids: CASSQDPIGVGGYTF. The DNA for the CDR3 is TGTGCCAGCAGCCAAGATCCGATAGGGGTGGGTGGCTACACCTTC. The chain links TRBV3-1 (or the pseudogene TRBV3-2) to TRBJ1-2; tentative D call: TRBD1 (5 bases). The ends were cut back, 0 bases at V and 7 bases at J, with 15 bases in the middle. The CDR3 contains 15 residues. Germline CDR1 is LGHDT and CDR2 is YNNKEL (reference sequence).

The CDR3 spells CASSIPLGLAGNTGELFF. The CDR3, as DNA: TGTGCCAGTAGTATCCCACTCGGACTAGCGGGAAACACCGGGGAGCTGTTTTTT. The rearrangement links TRBV19 to TRBJ2-2; 12 nucleotides line up with TRBD2. The ends lost 3 bases at V and 2 bases at J; junction bases unmatched: 7. The V gene's germline CDR1 is LNHDA and CDR2 SQIVND (reference sequence). This CDR3 spans 18 amino acids.

This clone was detected only once. The rearrangement joins TRBV5-1 to TRBJ2-7, with D possibly matching TRBD1 (5 bases). The germline gives CDR1 SGHRS, CDR2 YFSETQ. The V end was cut by 7 bases, the J end by 3 bases, with 20 bases between. The CDR3 length is 15 residues. CDR3 DNA: TGCGCCAGCGCCAAGGAGTCAGGGAAACACTACGAGCAGTACTTC. Protein: CASAKESGKHYEQYF.

This clone was counted between two and nine times. The chain has TRBV9 and TRBJ1-1; a weak D match, TRBD1 (5 bases). Per germline, CDR1 SGDLS and CDR2 YYNGEE. The CDR3 covers 15 residues. V shed 4 bases and J shed 4 bases, with 17 bases lying between them. This CDR3 is CASSPSLVGVTEAFF. DNA of the CDR3: TGTGCCAGCAGCCCTAGTCTGGTAGGGGTCACTGAAGCTTTCTTT.

This sequence joins TRBV19 and TRBJ2-1; 14 bases match TRBD2. Looked up from germline, CDR1 is LNHDA and CDR2 is SQIVND (reference sequence). The CDR3 covers 16 residues. With 3 bases clipped from V and 9 bases from J, the junction kept 7 bases outside the gene matches. CDR3: CASSIPGLAGGSEQFF. CDR3 DNA: TGTGCCAGTAGTATTCCCGGACTAGCGGGGGGAAGTGAGCAGTTCTTC. Combining the CDR3 with reference TRBV19 and TRBJ2-1 gives the whole variable domain DGGITQSPKYLFRKEGQNVTLSCEQNLNHDAMYWYRQDPGQGLRLIYYSQIVNDFQKGDIAEGYSVSREKKESFPLTVTSAQKNPTAFYLCASSIPGLAGGSEQFFGPGTRLTVL.

J is TRBJ2-1 and V is TRBV6-2 or TRBV6-3, with 12 positions matching TRBD1. The germline CDR1 and CDR2 sequences are MNHEY and SVGEGT. The CDR3 has 17 residues. V lost 5 bases, J lost 8 bases, and 13 bases stayed unmatched. CDR3: CASSAVPGQGAQDEQFF. The CDR3 nucleotides are TGTGCCAGCAGTGCGGTCCCGGGACAGGGGGCACAGGATGAGCAGTTCTTC.

The rearrangement links TRBV6-5 to TRBJ1-2; D uncertain. Germline values: CDR1 MNHEY, CDR2 SVGAGI. Trimming removed 4 bases from V and 1 base from J, with 10 bases in between. CDR3 size: 14 residues. Written as DNA, the CDR3 is TGTGCCAGCAGTTTTTCGGAGCTTAACTATGGCTACACCTTC. Translation gives CASSFSELNYGYTF.

The gene calls are TRBV9 and TRBJ2-2, with 8 positions matching TRBD2. The CDR3 has 17 amino acids. V dropped 1 base and J dropped 0; count of bases not matched to a gene: 5. The germline CDR1 and CDR2 sequences are SGDLS and YYNGEE. The CDR3 DNA reads as TGTGCCAGCAGCGTAACAAGCGGGGGCCCGAACACCGGGGAGCTGTTTTTT. It specifies CASSVTSGGPNTGELFF.

This clone appeared a few times. V usage is TRBV5-1 and J usage is TRBJ1-1, with D hard to call. Germline loops: CDR1 SGHRS, CDR2 YFSETQ. CDR3 length: 15 residues. The ends were cut back, 3 bases at V and 4 bases at J, with 16 bases in the middle. The CDR3, as DNA: TGCGCCAGCAGCTCCGATTTGAGGGAGGGCACTGAAGCTTTCTTT. Translating it yields CASSSDLREGTEAFF.

The J gene is TRBJ1-2, the V gene TRBV30; D ambiguous. Germline CDR1 is GTSNPN and CDR2 is SVGIG (reference sequence). The CDR3 is 14 residues long. V was shortened by 0 bases and J by 0 bases, with 8 bases between the two germline ends. CDR3 coding DNA: TGTGCCTGGAGTGTACTTGATTCTAACTATGGCTACACCTTC. Translated, it gives CAWSVLDSNYGYTF.

This rearrangement joins TRBV5-4 to TRBJ2-7, with 12 bases identical to TRBD2. This CDR3 comprises 15 residues. Unmatched junction bases numbered 9, after V lost 4 bases and J lost 7 bases. CDR1 and CDR2 (germline): SGHNT, YYREEE (reference sequence). DNA for the CDR3: TGTGCCAGCAGCCCCCTGACTAGCGGGGGAAGGGAGCAGTACTTC. Its protein product is CASSPLTSGGREQYF.

This chain links TRBV19 with TRBJ2-1; 9 nucleotides line up with TRBD1. The germline gives CDR1 LNHDA, CDR2 SQIVND (reference sequence). The CDR3 runs 16 residues. J gave up 7 bases and V 6 bases, and 13 bases lay outside the gene matches. In DNA form, the CDR3 reads TGTGCCAGTAGCCCGGATGCCGGGACAGGGAAAAATGAGCAGTTCTTC. Translation gives CASSPDAGTGKNEQFF. The complete variable domain, with remaining parts taken from reference TRBV19 and TRBJ2-1, reads DGGITQSPKYLFRKEGQNVTLSCEQNLNHDAMYWYRQDPGQGLRLIYYSQIVNDFQKGDIAEGYSVSREKKESFPLTVTSAQKNPTAFYLCASSPDAGTGKNEQFFGPGTRLTVL.

The chain recombines TRBV10-2 with TRBJ2-2, with D maybe TRBD2 (5 bases). The length of the CDR3 is 16 residues. Trimming removed 3 bases at V and 5 bases at J, with 16 bases between. Germline V gene data show CDR1 as WSHSY and CDR2 as SAAADI. CDR3 sequence: CASSERGQILTGELFF. The CDR3 DNA reads TGCGCCAGCAGTGAAAGAGGGCAGATACTTACCGGGGAGCTGTTTTTT.

In its sample, this clone is medium-sized. J is TRBJ2-6 and V is TRBV2; 11 nucleotides align to TRBD1. The CDR3 has 17 amino acids. The V gene's germline CDR1 is SNHLY and CDR2 FYNNEI. V gave up 5 bases and J gave up 0 bases; unmatched junction bases: 3. The DNA of the CDR3 is TGTGCCAGCAGTACCGGGACAGGGGGCTCTGGGGCCAACGTCCTGACTTTC. Translated, it gives CASSTGTGGSGANVLTF.

V and J are TRBV19 and TRBJ1-4, with TRBD1 as a possible D gene (5 bases). The germline V and J ends were trimmed by 5 bases and 3 bases, with 13 bases remaining between them. There are 15 residues in the CDR3. Germline lookup yields CDR1 LNHDA and CDR2 SQIVND (reference sequence). The CDR3 spells CASSPGGSANEKLFF. CDR3 nucleotides: TGTGCCAGTAGTCCGGGGGGTTCGGCTAATGAAAAACTGTTTTTT.

V and J are TRBV19 and TRBJ1-1; a weak D match, TRBD1 (6 bases). The CDR3 sequence is 13 residues long. Per germline, CDR1 LNHDA and CDR2 SQIVND (reference sequence). The V gene lost 6 bases and the J gene lost 6 bases, with 14 bases spanning the gap. As DNA, the CDR3 is TGTGCCAGTAGCGATGGGACATGGGCTGAAGCTTTCTTT. Its translation: CASSDGTWAEAFF.

The J gene is TRBJ1-1, the V gene TRBV7-2, with D perhaps TRBD1 (6 bases). Trimming cost V 1 base and J 4 bases, with 10 bases left between them. From germline, CDR1 is SGHTA and CDR2 FQGNSA. The CDR3 sequence is 14 residues long. The CDR3 spells CASSLEQGSTEAFF. The CDR3 DNA follows: TGTGCCAGCAGCTTAGAACAGGGTAGCACTGAAGCTTTCTTT.

This chain uses TRBV7-9 with TRBJ1-5, with a weak D call TRBD1 (6 bases). The CDR3 spans 14 residues. Between the trimmed V and J ends, which lost 5 bases and 7 bases, there was a span of 15 bases. CDR1 is SEHNR and CDR2 is FQNEAQ in the germline V gene (reference sequence). CDR3 nucleotides: TGTGCCAGCAGCCAACAGGGTGGGGGACAGCCCCAGCATTTT. Protein sequence: CASSQQGGGQPQHF. The full variable domain, in which reference TRBV7-9 and TRBJ1-5 provide the parts outside the CDR3, is DTGVSQNPRHKITKRGQNVTFRCDPISEHNRLYWYRQTLGQGPEFLTYFQNEAQLEKSRLLSDRFSAERPKGSFSTLEIQRTEQGDSAMYLCASSQQGGGQPQHFGDGTRLSIL.